One and the same sample provided the 13 T cell receptor beta chains below, sequenced in a study of T cell responses to AZD1222 COVID-19 vaccine. Profiling relied on immunoSEQ multiplex PCR, and the TCRdb table lists in-frame clones only, not all of them. The sample lists more than 100,000 clones; roughly 92% were seen once. Here the sequenced sample was peripheral blood, taken on day 0 of AZD1222 vaccination. These receptors originate from an adult in good health.

The chain joins TRBV19 to TRBJ1-6; no firm D call. Germline CDR1 LNHDA, CDR2 SQIVND (reference sequence). This CDR3 has 16 residues. The V end lost 2 bases, the J end lost 8 bases, and 16 bases lay between the germline ends. In nucleotides, the CDR3 is TGTGCCAGTAGTATAACTCGGATACCAACCTATTCACCCCTCCACTTT. Protein: CASSITRIPTYSPLHF. The variable domain in full, completed from reference TRBV19 and TRBJ1-6, reads DGGITQSPKYLFRKEGQNVTLSCEQNLNHDAMYWYRQDPGQGLRLIYYSQIVNDFQKGDIAEGYSVSREKKESFPLTVTSAQKNPTAFYLCASSITRIPTYSPLHFGNGTRLTVT.

This chain links TRBV5-1 with TRBJ1-1; D is undetermined. V was clipped by 1 base and J by 5 bases, with 15 bases between them. This CDR3 has 15 amino acids. Germline V gene lookup returns CDR1 SGHRS and CDR2 YFSETQ. The CDR3 bases are TGCGCCAGCAGCTTGAGGGCGGGAGATGGAACTGAAGCTTTCTTT. It codes for CASSLRAGDGTEAFF.

The chain joins TRBV9 to TRBJ2-3, with TRBD2 matching 9 bases. Germline lookup yields CDR1 SGDLS and CDR2 YYNGEE. Losses at the gene ends were 0 bases for V and 10 bases for J; bases not matched to a gene: 9. The CDR3 runs to 15 residues. The CDR3, as DNA: TGTGCCAGCAGCGTAGTTAGCGGGAGATACGGTGCGCAGTATTTT. Translating it yields CASSVVSGRYGAQYF. The entire variable domain, with the rest obtained from reference TRBV9 and TRBJ2-3, is as follows: DSGVTQTPKHLITATGQRVTLRCSPRSGDLSVYWYQQSLDQGLQFLIQYYNGEERAKGNILERFSAQQFPDLHSELNLSSLELGDSALYFCASSVVSGRYGAQYFGPGTRLTVL.

The gene calls are TRBV7-9 and TRBJ2-2; tentative D call: TRBD1 (5 bases). The CDR3 consists of 14 residues. Trimming left V 5 bases short and J 7 bases short, with 14 bases between. In germline, CDR1 is SEHNR, CDR2 FQNEAQ (reference sequence). This chain's CDR3 is CASSLRRVGGELFF. As DNA, the CDR3 is TGTGCCAGCAGCCTCCGCAGGGTGGGCGGGGAGCTGTTTTTT.

This clone was found once. This chain connects TRBV2 to TRBJ1-6; D perhaps matches TRBD1 (5 bases). Germline values: CDR1 SNHLY, CDR2 FYNNEI. The CDR3 loop spans 13 amino acids. V lost 3 bases and J lost 8, with 8 bases in between. In nucleotides, the CDR3 is TGTGCCAGCAGTGACAGGGAAGATTCACCCCTCCACTTT. Translated: CASSDREDSPLHF.

The chain uses TRBV5-1 and TRBJ1-2; D ambiguous. V lost 3 bases, J lost 4 bases, and 13 bases lay in between. The CDR3 runs 14 residues. Germline V CDR1 and CDR2: SGHRS, YFSETQ. The chain's CDR3 is CASSSNDPGYGYTF. The CDR3 DNA follows: TGCGCCAGCAGCTCCAATGACCCTGGCTATGGCTACACCTTC.

CDR3 protein: CASSLAGVGATEAFF. DNA for the CDR3: TGTGCCAGCAGCTTAGCGGGAGTGGGGGCCACTGAAGCTTTCTTT. V is TRBV7-3 and J is TRBJ1-1; TRBD1 might be the D (6 bases). V was shortened by 2 bases and J by 4 bases, with 14 bases between the two germline ends. Per the germline V gene, CDR1 is SGHTA and CDR2 is FQGTGA. This CDR3 region has 15 residues.

The J gene is TRBJ1-6, the V gene TRBV5-1; 7 bases align to TRBD1. The germline gives CDR1 SGHRS, CDR2 YFSETQ. This CDR3 spans 17 amino acids. After removal of 2 bases from V and 5 bases from J, the junction contained 10 bases not matched to a gene. The CDR3 sequence: CASSFLGQGGNNSPLHF. The CDR3 DNA reads TGCGCCAGCAGCTTTTTGGGGCAGGGGGGAAATAATTCACCCCTCCACTTT.

The chain carries TRBV7-9 and TRBJ2-7, with 7 bases fitting TRBD1. V shed 4 bases and J 0 bases; nucleotides not matched to a gene: 3. CDR1 is SEHNR and CDR2 is FQNEAQ in the germline V gene (reference sequence). This CDR3 has 14 residues. The CDR3, as DNA: TGTGCCAGCAGCTGGGACAGCTACTCCTACGAGCAGTACGTC. Its protein is CASSWDSYSYEQYV.

V gene TRBV7-2 combines with J gene TRBJ2-5; D remains ambiguous. The germline gives CDR1 SGHTA, CDR2 FQGNSA. Trimming took off 5 bases at V and 3 bases at J, with 10 bases between the two ends. The CDR3 covers 13 residues. The CDR3 sequence: CASSNTAEETQYF. The DNA of the CDR3 is TGTGCCAGCAGCAATACAGCTGAAGAGACCCAGTACTTC.

The chain is built from TRBV25-1 and TRBJ1-2, with 7 bases matching TRBD1. This CDR3 has 14 residues. Germline lookup yields CDR1 MGHDK and CDR2 SYGVNS. With 1 base clipped from V and 4 bases from J, the junction kept 3 bases outside the gene matches. The CDR3 bases are TGTGCCAGCAGTGAATTCCCAGGGGGCTATGGCTACACCTTC. Translating gives CASSEFPGGYGYTF.

This chain joins TRBV6-5 and TRBJ1-2; D is perhaps TRBD1 (6 bases). Germline values: CDR1 MNHEY, CDR2 SVGAGI. This CDR3 is built from 14 residues. Trimming stripped 6 bases from V and 0 bases from J, with 11 bases between. DNA for the CDR3: TGTGCCAGCAGGCAGGACAGTTCTAACTATGGCTACACCTTC. Protein product: CASRQDSSNYGYTF.

V and J are TRBV24-1 and TRBJ1-5; 7 positions agree with TRBD1. V lost 9 bases, J lost 1 base, and 14 bases stayed unmatched. The CDR3 covers 17 residues. CDR1 is KGHDR, CDR2 SFDVKD, per germline. This chain's CDR3 is CATSTGSDGGSNQPQHF. The CDR3 DNA follows: TGTGCCACCTCGACAGGGTCCGACGGGGGGAGCAATCAGCCCCAGCATTTT.